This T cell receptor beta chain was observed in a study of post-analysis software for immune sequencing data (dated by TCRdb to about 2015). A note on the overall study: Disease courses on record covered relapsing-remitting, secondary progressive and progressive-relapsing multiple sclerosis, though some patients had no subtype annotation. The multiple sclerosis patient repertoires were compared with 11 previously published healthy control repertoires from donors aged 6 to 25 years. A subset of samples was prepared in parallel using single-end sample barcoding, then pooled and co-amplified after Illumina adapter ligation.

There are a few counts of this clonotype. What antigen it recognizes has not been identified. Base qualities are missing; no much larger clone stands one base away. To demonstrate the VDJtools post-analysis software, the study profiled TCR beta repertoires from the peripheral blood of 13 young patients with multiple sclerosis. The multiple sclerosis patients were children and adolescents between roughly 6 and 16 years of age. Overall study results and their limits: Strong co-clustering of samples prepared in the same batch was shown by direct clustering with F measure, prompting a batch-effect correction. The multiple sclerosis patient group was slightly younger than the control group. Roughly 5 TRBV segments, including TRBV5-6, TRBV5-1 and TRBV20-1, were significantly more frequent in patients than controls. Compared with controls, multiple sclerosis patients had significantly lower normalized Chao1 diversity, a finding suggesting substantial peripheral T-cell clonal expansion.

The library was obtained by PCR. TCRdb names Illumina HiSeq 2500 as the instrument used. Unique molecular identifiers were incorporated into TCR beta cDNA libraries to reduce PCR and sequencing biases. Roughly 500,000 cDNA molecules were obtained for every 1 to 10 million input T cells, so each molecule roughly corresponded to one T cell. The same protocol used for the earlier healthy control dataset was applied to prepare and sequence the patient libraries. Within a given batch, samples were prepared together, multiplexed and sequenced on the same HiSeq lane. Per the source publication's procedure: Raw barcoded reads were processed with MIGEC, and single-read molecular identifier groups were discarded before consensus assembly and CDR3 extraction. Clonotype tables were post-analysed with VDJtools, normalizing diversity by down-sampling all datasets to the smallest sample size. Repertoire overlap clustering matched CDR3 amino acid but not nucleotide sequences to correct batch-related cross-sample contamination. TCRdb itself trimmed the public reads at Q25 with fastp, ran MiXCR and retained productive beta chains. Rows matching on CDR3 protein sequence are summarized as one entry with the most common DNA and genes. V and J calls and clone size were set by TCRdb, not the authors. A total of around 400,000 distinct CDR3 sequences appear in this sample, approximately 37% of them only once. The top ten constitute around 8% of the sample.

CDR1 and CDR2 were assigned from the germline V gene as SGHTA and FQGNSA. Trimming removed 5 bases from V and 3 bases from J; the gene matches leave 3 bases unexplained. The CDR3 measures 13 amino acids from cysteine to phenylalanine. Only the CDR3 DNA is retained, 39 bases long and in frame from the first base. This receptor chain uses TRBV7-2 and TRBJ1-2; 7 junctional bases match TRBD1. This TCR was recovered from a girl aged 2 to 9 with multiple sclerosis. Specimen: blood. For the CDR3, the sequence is CASSEGQYYGYTF. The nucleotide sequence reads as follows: TGTGCCAGCAGCGAGGGACAGTACTATGGCTACACCTTC.